This record looks at one T cell receptor (beta chain) sequence and its context. This clonotype occurred a few times. The antigen it recognizes is unknown. The input lacks base qualities; no much larger clone sits a single base away. The sample belongs to a study of T cells in Graves' hyperthyroidism and ophthalmopathy (dated 2019 in TCRdb). Broadly, across the study: Peripheral blood samples were taken at initial diagnosis, before any treatment was given. The paper describes TCR Vbeta CDR3 sequencing of 120 to 150 peripheral blood samples, made up of 43 ophthalmopathy patients, around 73 hyperthyroidism patients and 17 progressor patients. TCR V-J signatures able to tell the groups apart were searched for in a discovery cohort of approximately 95 patients, of whom 40 to 45 had Graves' ophthalmopathy and 55 to 65 had stable Graves' hyperthyroidism. After sampling, hyperthyroidism patients received methimazole starting at 30 mg daily, and ophthalmopathy patients received high-dose intravenous methylprednisolone. Whether ophthalmopathy could be predicted prospectively was tested in an independent validation cohort made up of 18 to 20 hyperthyroidism patients plus 17 patients who later progressed to ophthalmopathy. The study also compared thyroid tissue and blood T-cell repertoires from a handful of Graves' hyperthyroidism patients. The approximately 98 discovery patients were randomly divided into training and test sets at a 7:3 ratio. The study at large found these results: In cross-validation, a model built on a 13 V-J signature told ophthalmopathy apart from stable hyperthyroidism with 85% to 90% sensitivity and around 83% specificity, and in testing the same model reached 80%/75%. Most expanded thyroid clonotypes (frequency above 0.001) were also found in blood, which suggests that blood repertoires may mirror thyroid immune responses. In validation, the model predicted progression to ophthalmopathy a median of about 5.9 months before onset, with roughly 68% sensitivity and around 76% specificity. No statistical method was used to fix the sample size in advance, and group allocation was not hidden from the investigators.

In the ophthalmopathy patients, disease was moderately to severely active, with a Clinical Activity Score of 3 or more, a NOSPECS grade of 4 or more, and a duration of less than 3 months. Any patient with an uncontrolled infection, another autoimmune disease, pregnancy or lactation was excluded. Diagnoses relied on clinical symptoms, serum thyroxine and TRAb, thyroid ultrasound and orbital computed tomography. PBMCs were separated from about 10 ml of fresh peripheral blood using Ficoll-Paque density gradient centrifugation. Total RNA was extracted using Trizol reagent, and RNA quality was assessed on an Agilent 2100 Bioanalyzer. TCR beta CDR3 regions were amplified from RNA transcripts. The TCR CDR3 was subjected to a first round of RT-PCR using the HTBI primer set and the Qiagen OneStep RT-PCR kit. Libraries were constructed in a second round of multiplex PCR, after which size selection and purification were carried out. Sequencing of the libraries was done on an Illumina HiSeq2000 using paired-end 100 bp reads. For the original study's pipeline: SOAPnuke was used to process the raw data, with reads discarded if the reads contained adapters or uncalled bases, had a mean Phred below 15, or lacked an exact constant-primer or identifier match. High-quality paired reads were merged using COPE v1.2.5, and each unique nucleotide sequence was defined as a clonotype. MiTCR v1.1 was used to align the clonotypes against IMGT TRBV, TRBD and TRBJ reference segments. Only V-J combinations with frequency above 0.0001, covering roughly 99% of repertoires, were analysed. A TCS score was defined as the ratio between F50 (clonal expansion) and ExV (chaos), using BLOSUM62-based TCRdist between CDR3 peptides within each V-J. Welch's t-statistics and random forest reduced 500 to 550 V-J features to roughly 13, which were used in a naive Bayes classifier (R e1071). TCRdb reprocessed the public reads (quality trimming at Q25 with fastp, clone calling with MiXCR) and kept in-frame beta chains. Duplicate CDR3 protein sequences are folded into a single record with the most common DNA and genes. In this record, the V and J calls reflect TCRdb's handling and not the investigators' own analysis. This sample lists hundreds of thousands of distinct CDR3 sequences; approximately 16% were detected once. The top ten constitute around 3.5% of the sample.

CDR1 and CDR2, looked up from the germline V gene (reference sequence), are LNHDA and SQIVND. Between the V and J ends, shortened by 6 bases and 1 base respectively, the junction contains 9 bases. There are 13 amino acids in the CDR3, from cysteine to phenylalanine inclusive. The retained sequence is limited to the CDR3, 39 bases, with the frame set at the first base. This clonotype was sampled from a woman between 40 and 50 years old with Graves' ophthalmopathy. This chain is built from TRBV19 and TRBJ1-1, with no D gene named confidently. Sample: blood. The DNA sequence is as follows: TGTGCCAGTAGGACCCGGGGGAACACTGAAGCTTTCTTT. Its protein product is CASRTRGNTEAFF.